This entry features one TCR beta chain sequence. This clonotype occurred a few times. The antigen it binds to is not known. Base qualities are not provided; no much larger clone lies one nucleotide away. The CDR3 holds 16 amino acids from the cysteine to the phenylalanine. The sequence is cut down to CDR3 DNA, 48 bases in frame from base 1. V is shortened by 0 bases, J by 0 bases, and the region joining them spans 10 bases. From a lookup of the germline V gene, CDR1 and CDR2 are SGHDN and FVKESK. The library was prepared using 5' RACE. These reads were obtained on an Illumina HiSeq 2500. A second PCR of roughly 6 to 12 cycles was performed with a sample-barcoded 5' primer and a J-beta primer mix. Each TCR beta cDNA molecule received a unique molecular identifier from a template-switch 5' adaptor carrying 12 random nucleotides. Each sample yielded at least 3 million CDR3-containing paired-end reads. The Mint cDNA synthesis kit, primed by a TRBC-specific oligonucleotide, was used to synthesize first-strand cDNA from all RNA. All cDNA was treated with uracil-DNA glycosylase and then went through a first 18-cycle PCR with the universal primers M1SS and BC2_uni_R. Processing in the source paper ran as follows. Normalization of each sample was performed by random selection of 1 million high-quality reads, each carrying a distinct molecular identifier. Instead of being binned into consensus sequences, reads with shared molecular identifiers were discarded. MiTCR, set to a Q25 quality threshold and the strictest error-elimination algorithm, was used for CDR3 identification, clonotype clustering and error correction. A nonparametric unseen species model using Euler transformation provided a lower-bound estimate of total TCR beta diversity. The public reads were quality trimmed at Q25 with fastp and then assembled into clones with MiXCR by TCRdb, keeping productive beta chains. CDR3 protein sequences are deduplicated, and each keeps its most common genes and DNA. TCRdb assigned the V and J calls; the authors' analysis was not used. The sample table shows some 1.4 million distinct CDR3 sequences, and around 42% are seen once. The top ten clones comprise 7.9% of the sample.

This record comes from a study of blood T cells in healthy people across ages (dated by TCRdb to between 2014 and 2017). General notes on the study: Template switching captured roughly one uniquely barcoded TCR beta cDNA molecule per two T cells in model experiments. Age-related changes in TCR beta repertoire diversity were measured in the study by deep sequencing normalized with unique cDNA molecular identifiers. The donors were split into four age groups: young (average about 15 years), middle-aged (39), aged (more than 60) and long-lived (roughly 77). The study analyzed two additional independent replicas of 1 million unique cDNA reads from the same blood draw for two donors, one aged 18 to 29 and one aged 80 or older. Donors of different ages were randomly distributed across sequencing lanes to avoid experimental bias.

The study at large found these results: Compared with the aged group, more naive CD4+ T cells, fewer expanded clones and increased TCR diversity were shown by the long-lived group, suggesting age selection. The CMV infection status of donors was not known, potentially confounding age-related changes in expanded clonotypes. As age increased, observed TCR beta diversity per million T cells dropped in a roughly linear way, and a significant reduction was already evident by age 40. A strong correlation was found between observed TCR beta diversity and the percentage of naive T cells measured by flow cytometry. Estimates of total diversity from one million sequenced T cells were regarded as lower bounds and underestimates. Bulk unsorted PBMC profiling prevented conclusive comparison of naive and antigen-experienced compartments.

Systemically healthy Caucasian individuals from Russia, some 38 in total and aged roughly 6 to 90 years, were included as donors. Each donor gave about 9.8 milliliters of peripheral blood, drawn into EDTA-treated Vacutainer tubes. PBMCs were isolated by Ficoll-Paque density-gradient centrifugation, with at least 6.5 million obtained per sample. Total RNA, at least 5 micrograms per sample, was extracted from PBMCs with Trizol reagent. The percentages of naive CD45RAhigh/CD27high T cells were determined by flow cytometry on a PBMC aliquot from every donor. The sample taken for sequencing was blood. The clonotype comes from a woman younger than 30 in good health. Recombination linked TRBV14 to TRBJ2-3; the D gene is possibly TRBD1, with 5 bases matching. Here is the DNA: TGTGCCAGCAGCCAAGAAGCAGGGTTTAGCACAGATACGCAGTATTTT. This gives the protein CASSQEAGFSTDTQYF.